This TCR beta chain was recovered during a study of metastatic and nonmetastatic thyroid tumors. Until they underwent thyroid surgery, no patient had received any treatment. CDR1 and CDR2 (germline): MNHEY, SVGAGI. The CDR3 has 15 amino acids. V lost 2 bases, J lost 0 bases, and 7 bases lay in between. This clone was seen repeatedly, ten times or more. TCRdb re-called the PCR reads via MiXCR. Among about 60,000 clones listed, around 15% were seen once. Material for sequencing was blood. The TCR was taken from a male donor with papillary thyroid cancer or a benign thyroid nodule (not recorded which). Some clones in this sample may be carry-over from other donors' samples. This chain links TRBV6-5 with TRBJ2-2; no reliable D call. CDR3 nucleotides: TGTGCCAGCAGTTACAACACCCCGAACACCGGGGAGCTGTTTTTT. It encodes CASSYNTPNTGELFF.